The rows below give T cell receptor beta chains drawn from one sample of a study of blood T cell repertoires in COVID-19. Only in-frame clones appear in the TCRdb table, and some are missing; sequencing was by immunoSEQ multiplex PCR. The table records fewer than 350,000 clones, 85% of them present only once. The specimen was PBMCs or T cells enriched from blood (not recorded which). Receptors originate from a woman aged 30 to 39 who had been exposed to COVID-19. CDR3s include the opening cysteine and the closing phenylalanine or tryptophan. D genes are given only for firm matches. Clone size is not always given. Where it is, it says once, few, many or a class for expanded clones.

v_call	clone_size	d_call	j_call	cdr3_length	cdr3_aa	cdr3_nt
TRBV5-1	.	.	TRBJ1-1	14	CASSRGGGGTEAFF	TGCGCCAGCAGCAGGGGCGGGGGAGGCACTGAAGCTTTCTTT
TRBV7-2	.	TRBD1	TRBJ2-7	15	CASSPGTGSSYEQYF	TGTGCCAGCAGCCCCGGGACAGGGAGTTCCTACGAGCAGTACTTC
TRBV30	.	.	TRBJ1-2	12	CAWSVQDYGYTF	TGTGCCTGGAGTGTACAGGACTATGGCTACACCTTC
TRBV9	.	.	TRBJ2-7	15	CASSPRDIPAYEQYF	TGTGCCAGCAGCCCCCGGGACATCCCAGCCTACGAGCAGTACTTC
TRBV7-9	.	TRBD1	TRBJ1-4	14	CASSSGTGAAELFF	TGTGCCAGCAGCTCCGGGACAGGGGCCGCGGAACTGTTTTTT
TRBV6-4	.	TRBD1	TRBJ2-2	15	CASSDGQGIAGELFF	TGTGCCAGCAGTGATGGACAGGGCATCGCCGGGGAGCTGTTTTTT
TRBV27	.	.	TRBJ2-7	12	CASRDYSYEQYF	TGTGCCAGCAGAGACTACTCCTACGAGCAGTACTTC
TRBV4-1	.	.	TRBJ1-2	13	CASSPGENYGYTF	TGCGCCAGCAGCCCCGGAGAAAACTATGGCTACACCTTC
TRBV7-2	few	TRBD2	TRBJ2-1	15	CASSLVPSGYNEQFF	TGTGCCAGCAGCTTAGTACCTAGCGGCTACAATGAGCAGTTCTTC
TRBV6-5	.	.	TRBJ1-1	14	CASSYSTPNTEAFF	TGTGCCAGCAGTTACTCAACACCGAACACTGAAGCTTTCTTT
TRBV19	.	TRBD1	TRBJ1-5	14	CASRLGQGNQPQHF	TGTGCCAGTAGACTGGGACAGGGGAATCAGCCCCAGCATTTT
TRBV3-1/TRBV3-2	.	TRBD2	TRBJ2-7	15	CASSHHSGGVREQYF	TGTGCCAGCAGCCACCATAGCGGGGGGGTTCGCGAGCAGTACTTC
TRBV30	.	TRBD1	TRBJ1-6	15	CAWSQGQGWNSPLHF	TGTGCCTGGAGCCAGGGACAGGGATGGAATTCACCCCTCCACTTT
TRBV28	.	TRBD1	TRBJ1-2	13	CASRLQGAHGYTF	TGTGCCAGCAGATTACAGGGGGCGCACGGCTACACCTTC
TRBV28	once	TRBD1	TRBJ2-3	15	CASSLGGRGTDTQYF	TGTGCCAGCAGTCTAGGGGGCAGAGGCACAGATACGCAGTATTTT
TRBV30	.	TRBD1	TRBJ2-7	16	CAWTLQGTGASYEQYF	TGTGCCTGGACCCTCCAGGGGACAGGTGCCTCCTACGAGCAGTACTTC